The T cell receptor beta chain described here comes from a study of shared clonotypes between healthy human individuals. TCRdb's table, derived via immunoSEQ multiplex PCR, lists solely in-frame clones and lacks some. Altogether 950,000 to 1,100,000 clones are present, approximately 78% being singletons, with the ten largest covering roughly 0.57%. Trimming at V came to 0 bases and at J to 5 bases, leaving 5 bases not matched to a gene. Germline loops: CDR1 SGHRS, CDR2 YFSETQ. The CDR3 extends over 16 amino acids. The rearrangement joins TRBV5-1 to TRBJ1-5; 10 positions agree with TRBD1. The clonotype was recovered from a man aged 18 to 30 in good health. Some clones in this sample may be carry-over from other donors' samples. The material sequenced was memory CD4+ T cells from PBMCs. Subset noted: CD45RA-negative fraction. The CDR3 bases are TGCGCCAGCAGCTTGGCCCCCGGGACAGGGGATCAGCCCCAGCATTTT. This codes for CASSLAPGTGDQPQHF. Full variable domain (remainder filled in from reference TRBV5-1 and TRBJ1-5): KAGVTQTPRYLIKTRGQQVTLSCSPISGHRSVSWYQQTPGQGLQFLFEYFSETQRNKGNFPGRFSGRQFSNSRSEMNVSTLELGDSALYLCASSLAPGTGDQPQHFGDGTRLSIL.